One and the same sample provided the 24 T cell receptor beta chains below, sequenced in a study of T cells after yellow fever vaccination. Each CDR3 protein is one row after TCRdb ran MiXCR on the 5' RACE reads. The top ten hold more than 15% of the sample, which has some 320,000 distinct CDR3 sequences, 8.7% seen once. The sample was PBMCs, taken on the day of the first yellow fever vaccination. These receptors all stem from a young man who received the YFV17D yellow fever vaccine.

This clonotype was found many times. The genes are TRBV11-2 and TRBJ1-2; D possibly corresponds to TRBD1 (6 bases). The CDR3 is 19 residues long. Germline V CDR1 and CDR2: SGHAT, FQNNGV. Trimming cost V 1 base and J 5 bases, with 26 bases left between them. The CDR3 protein is CASSLGGWDTNPEGYGYTF. CDR3 bases: TGTGCCAGCAGCTTAGGGGGCTGGGACACCAACCCAGAGGGGTATGGCTACACCTTC.

V usage is TRBV7-9 and J usage is TRBJ1-1, with 9 bases lining up with TRBD1. The length of the CDR3 is 14 residues. CDR1 is SEHNR, CDR2 FQNEAQ, per germline (reference sequence). The trim removed 5 bases at V and 3 bases at J, leaving 4 bases unmatched. The CDR3 is CASSQDRGYTEAFF. The CDR3 DNA follows: TGTGCCAGCAGCCAGGACAGGGGTTACACTGAAGCTTTCTTT.

The rearrangement joins TRBV7-2 to TRBJ1-2; no clear D. This CDR3 comprises 13 residues. V lost 3 bases, J lost 11 bases, and 16 bases lay in between. Germline CDR1 SGHTA, CDR2 FQGNSA. The CDR3 DNA is TGTGCCAGCAGCTTCCCCTACTCGGGAGGGTACACCTTC. Protein sequence: CASSFPYSGGYTF.

This chain joins TRBV9 and TRBJ2-2; D might be TRBD1 or TRBD2, each matching 5 bases. CDR3 length equals 16 residues. Germline V gene data show CDR1 as SGDLS and CDR2 as YYNGEE. The V end lost 3 bases, the J end lost 0 bases, and 12 bases lay between the germline ends. CDR3 nucleotides: TGTGCCAGCAGCGGGGCCGGGACCGCGAACACCGGGGAGCTGTTTTTT. Its protein is CASSGAGTANTGELFF.

This clonotype was observed a handful of times. The chain carries TRBV5-4 and TRBJ2-3; a possible D gene is TRBD2 (5 bases). Between the trimmed V and J ends, which lost 3 bases and 8 bases, there was a span of 16 bases. This CDR3 is 14 amino acids long. From germline, CDR1 is SGHNT and CDR2 YYREEE (reference sequence). The CDR3 nucleotides read TGTGCCAGCAGCTCGCAAACTAGTAGTGGTACGCAGTATTTT. Translation gives CASSSQTSSGTQYF.

This clonotype occurred many times. This rearrangement joins TRBV12-3 or TRBV12-4 to TRBJ1-1, with D perhaps matching TRBD1 (5 bases). V was trimmed by 5 bases and J by 7 bases, leaving 14 bases between them. The CDR3 is 13 residues long. CDR3 bases: TGTGCCAGCAGTATGAGTGGGACCGTTGAAGCTTTCTTT. This encodes CASSMSGTVEAFF.

This clonotype was seen a few times. The V call is TRBV5-5, the J call TRBJ1-5, with D unresolved. CDR1 SGHKS and CDR2 YYEKEE come from the germline V gene (reference sequence). Trimming cost V 4 bases and J 1 base, with 12 bases left between them. The CDR3 has 15 residues. CDR3 loop: CASSTGPGSNQPQHF. DNA for the CDR3: TGTGCCAGCAGCACCGGGCCGGGGAGCAATCAGCCCCAGCATTTT.

The sample holds a few counts of this clonotype. This chain links TRBV4-3 with TRBJ1-3; D gene unclear. Trimming took 1 base from V and 0 from J, leaving 4 bases between them. Germline V gene sequence: CDR1 LGHNA, CDR2 YSLEER. The CDR3 sequence is 14 residues long. The CDR3 DNA sequence: TGCGCCAGCAGCCAAGTCAGCTCTGGAAACACCATATATTTT. Its translation is CASSQVSSGNTIYF.

This clonotype has a count of ten or more. The chain has TRBV6-6 and TRBJ1-4, with TRBD1 identical over 7 bases. Germline V gene sequence: CDR1 MNHNY, CDR2 SVGAGI (reference sequence). The CDR3 loop spans 13 amino acids. The V and J ends lost 6 bases and 5 bases, in that order; junction bases with no gene match: 3. The CDR3 region is CASRTGPNEKLFF. For the CDR3, the DNA is TGTGCCAGCAGGACAGGGCCGAATGAAAAACTGTTTTTT.

This clonotype was picked up a small number of times. The V call is TRBV20-1, the J call TRBJ2-3; 7 nucleotides match TRBD2. There are 14 residues in the CDR3. Unmatched junction bases numbered 11, after V lost 3 bases and J lost 8 bases. The germline gives CDR1 DFQATT, CDR2 SNEGSKA (reference sequence). CDR3 amino acids: CSASDLGERGTQYF. The CDR3 DNA reads TGCAGTGCTAGCGATCTAGGGGAGCGGGGTACGCAGTATTTT.

The V and J genes are TRBV11-2 and TRBJ1-1; no reliable D call. The germline V gene has CDR1 SGHAT and CDR2 FQNNGV. The CDR3 consists of 14 residues. V lost 5 bases, J lost 1 base, and 11 bases lay in between. The CDR3 is CASSPRAANTEAFF. As DNA, the CDR3 is TGTGCCAGCAGCCCCCGGGCGGCGAACACTGAAGCTTTCTTT.

This clonotype was picked up a small number of times. The V gene is TRBV15, the J gene TRBJ1-1; D might be TRBD1 (6 bases). V gave up 5 bases and J gave up 1 base, with 14 bases separating them. The CDR3 has 15 amino acids. Germline-derived CDR1 and CDR2 are LNHNV and YYDKDF (reference sequence). The CDR3 DNA sequence: TGTGCCACCAGCGGACAATTCAGGGGGAACACTGAAGCTTTCTTT. Translation: CATSGQFRGNTEAFF.

This clonotype was seen a handful of times. CDR3 protein: CASSLVGRGGRGEQFF. CDR3 DNA sequence: TGTGCCAGCAGCTTAGTGGGGCGGGGGGGCCGTGGTGAGCAGTTCTTC. The rearrangement uses TRBV7-9 and TRBJ2-1; 9 positions match TRBD2. V trimming: 1 base; J trimming: 9 bases; junction bases outside the gene matches: 10. The CDR3 length is 16 residues. The germline V gene encodes CDR1 SEHNR and CDR2 FQNEAQ (reference sequence).

This clonotype was seen many times. The chain links TRBV12-3 or TRBV12-4 to TRBJ1-2, with 8 positions matching TRBD1. V lost 6 bases and J lost 4; bases outside the gene matches: 4. The CDR3 spans 13 residues. The CDR3 DNA follows: TGTGCCAGCAGCCTGACAGGGGCCTATGGCTACACCTTC. It encodes CASSLTGAYGYTF.

This clonotype ranks as medium-sized. The chain carries TRBV6-4 and TRBJ2-1, with 9 positions matching TRBD2. The V and J ends lost 3 bases and 0 bases, in that order; junction bases with no gene match: 0. Germline lookup yields CDR1 MRHNA and CDR2 SNTAGT. CDR3 size: 15 residues. CDR3 in DNA: TGTGCCAGCAGTGAAGCGGGGGGCTCCTACAATGAGCAGTTCTTC. Its protein product is CASSEAGGSYNEQFF.

This clonotype was observed at least ten times. The chain has TRBV7-9 and TRBJ2-7; D is undetermined. V was clipped by 2 bases and J by 5 bases, with 10 bases between them. CDR1 SEHNR and CDR2 FQNEAQ come from the germline V gene (reference sequence). This CDR3 spans 13 amino acids. CDR3 nucleotide sequence: TGTGCCAGCAGCTTATCGTTAGGGAACGAGCAGTACGTC. It translates to CASSLSLGNEQYV.

The chain links TRBV11-1 to TRBJ2-1; TRBD2 matches 12 bases. After removal of 3 bases from V and 10 bases from J, the junction contained 10 bases not matched to a gene. CDR1 and CDR2 from the germline V gene are SGHAT and FQDESV (reference sequence). This CDR3 region has 16 residues. The CDR3 DNA sequence: TGTGCCAGCAGCTTCCAGACTAGCGGGGGTTATTGGGAGCAGTTCTTC. It specifies CASSFQTSGGYWEQFF.

The chain carries TRBV7-2 and TRBJ1-6, with D uncertain. This CDR3 spans 16 amino acids. V was cut by 1 base and J by 3 bases, with 10 bases left in between. CDR1 and CDR2 (germline): SGHTA, FQGNSA. The CDR3 region has the DNA TGTGCCAGCAGCTTAGTTTCACGGCACTATAATTCACCCCTCCACTTT. Its translation: CASSLVSRHYNSPLHF.

The V and J genes are TRBV6-2 or TRBV6-3 and TRBJ1-2; 11 positions agree with TRBD1. The CDR3 is made up of 19 amino acids. V lost 5 bases to trimming and J lost 2 bases; unmatched junction nucleotides: 16. CDR1 is MNHEY and CDR2 is SVGEGT in the germline V gene. The CDR3 DNA is TGTGCCAGCAGTCAGACCTCCGGGACAGGGGGATATGAGAACTATGGCTACACCTTC. Encoded protein: CASSQTSGTGGYENYGYTF.

The V call is TRBV9, the J call TRBJ1-6; tentative D call: TRBD1 (5 bases). The CDR3 covers 15 residues. V lost 4 bases, J lost 4 bases, and 12 bases lay in between. In germline, CDR1 is SGDLS, CDR2 YYNGEE. CDR3 bases: TGTGCCAGCAGCCTCCCGACAGTTTATAATTCACCCCTCCACTTT. It codes for CASSLPTVYNSPLHF.

Ten or more counts support this clonotype. The rearrangement uses TRBV10-3 and TRBJ2-1, with D perhaps matching TRBD2 (5 bases). The germline V gene encodes CDR1 ENHRY and CDR2 SYGVKD. Between the trimmed V and J ends, which lost 8 bases and 5 bases, there was a span of 19 bases. This CDR3 comprises 15 residues. DNA for the CDR3: TGTGCCATCCTTGGCGGGTCGTATGGCGACAATGAGCAGTTCTTC. Its translation: CAILGGSYGDNEQFF.

In its sample, this clonotype was seen many times. The V and J genes are TRBV7-2 and TRBJ1-1; possibly TRBD1 for D (5 bases). V lost 5 bases and J 1 base, leaving 11 bases between the germline ends. The CDR3 length is 14 residues. Per the germline V gene, CDR1 is SGHTA and CDR2 is FQGNSA. CDR3 residues: CASSPGHPNTEAFF. The CDR3, as DNA: TGTGCCAGCAGCCCAGGACACCCGAACACTGAAGCTTTCTTT.

This clonotype was found a few times. V is TRBV7-6 and J is TRBJ2-2; D remains ambiguous. The CDR3 is made up of 13 amino acids. Trimming pared 6 bases from V and 1 base from J, leaving 6 bases between. The germline V gene encodes CDR1 SGHVS and CDR2 FNYEAQ. CDR3 bases: TGTGCCAGCAGACACAGGAACACCGGGGAGCTGTTTTTT. Protein: CASRHRNTGELFF.

This clonotype was observed a few times. The chain combines TRBV7-9 with TRBJ1-3, with D possibly being TRBD1 (6 bases). The germline V gene encodes CDR1 SEHNR and CDR2 FQNEAQ (reference sequence). This CDR3 region has 15 residues. V lost 3 bases, J lost 2 bases, and 11 bases lay in between. The CDR3 DNA sequence: TGTGCCAGCAGCTTCCAGGGGCAGGCTGGAAACACCATATATTTT. Its translation: CASSFQGQAGNTIYF.